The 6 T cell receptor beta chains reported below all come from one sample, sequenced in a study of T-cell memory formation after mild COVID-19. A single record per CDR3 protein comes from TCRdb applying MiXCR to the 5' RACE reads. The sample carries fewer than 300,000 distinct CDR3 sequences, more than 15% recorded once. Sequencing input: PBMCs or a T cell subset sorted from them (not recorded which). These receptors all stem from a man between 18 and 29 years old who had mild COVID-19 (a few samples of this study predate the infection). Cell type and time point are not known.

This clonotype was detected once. As DNA, the CDR3 is TGCAGTGCTAGAGATTATCCGGGAAGGTGGTTCCAAGAGACCCAGTACTTC. It is translated as CSARDYPGRWFQETQYF. This chain joins TRBV20-1 and TRBJ2-5; perhaps TRBD2 as D (5 bases). Germline CDR1 is DFQATT and CDR2 is SNEGSKA (reference sequence). The germline V and J ends were trimmed by 0 bases and 1 base, with 18 bases remaining between them. This CDR3 is built from 17 residues.

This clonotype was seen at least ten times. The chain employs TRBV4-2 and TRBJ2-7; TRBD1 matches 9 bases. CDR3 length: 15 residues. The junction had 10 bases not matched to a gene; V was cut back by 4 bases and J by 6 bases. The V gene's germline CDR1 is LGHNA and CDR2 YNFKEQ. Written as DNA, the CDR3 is TGTGCCAGCAGCCCAGAGACAGGGGGAGTGGGCGAGCAGTACTTC. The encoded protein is CASSPETGGVGEQYF.

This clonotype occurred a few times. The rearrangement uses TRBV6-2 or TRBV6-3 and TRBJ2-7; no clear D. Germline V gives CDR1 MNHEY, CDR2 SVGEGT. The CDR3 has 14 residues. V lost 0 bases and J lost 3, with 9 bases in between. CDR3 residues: CASSYSKSGYEQYV. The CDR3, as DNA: TGTGCCAGCAGTTACTCGAAATCTGGCTACGAGCAGTACGTC.

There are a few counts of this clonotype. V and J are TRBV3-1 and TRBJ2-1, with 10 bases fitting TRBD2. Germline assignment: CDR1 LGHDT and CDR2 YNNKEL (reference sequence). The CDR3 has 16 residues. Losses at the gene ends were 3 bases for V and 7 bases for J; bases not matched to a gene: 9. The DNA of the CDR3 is TGTGCCAGCAGCCACCTTACAGCGGGGGGGCAGAATGAGCAGTTCTTC. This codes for CASSHLTAGGQNEQFF.

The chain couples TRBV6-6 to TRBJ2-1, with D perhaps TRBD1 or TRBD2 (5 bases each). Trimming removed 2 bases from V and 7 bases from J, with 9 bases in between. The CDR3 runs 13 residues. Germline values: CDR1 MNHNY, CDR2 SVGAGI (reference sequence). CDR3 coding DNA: TGTGCCAGCAGTTACGAGGGGTCGAATGAGCAGTTCTTC. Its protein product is CASSYEGSNEQFF.

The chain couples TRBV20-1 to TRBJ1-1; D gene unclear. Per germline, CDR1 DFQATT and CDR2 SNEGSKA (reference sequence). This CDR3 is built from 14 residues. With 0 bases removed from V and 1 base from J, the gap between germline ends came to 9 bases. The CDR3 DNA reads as TGCAGTGCTAGAGATCCGAGGGAGAACACTGAAGCTTTCTTT. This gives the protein CSARDPRENTEAFF.